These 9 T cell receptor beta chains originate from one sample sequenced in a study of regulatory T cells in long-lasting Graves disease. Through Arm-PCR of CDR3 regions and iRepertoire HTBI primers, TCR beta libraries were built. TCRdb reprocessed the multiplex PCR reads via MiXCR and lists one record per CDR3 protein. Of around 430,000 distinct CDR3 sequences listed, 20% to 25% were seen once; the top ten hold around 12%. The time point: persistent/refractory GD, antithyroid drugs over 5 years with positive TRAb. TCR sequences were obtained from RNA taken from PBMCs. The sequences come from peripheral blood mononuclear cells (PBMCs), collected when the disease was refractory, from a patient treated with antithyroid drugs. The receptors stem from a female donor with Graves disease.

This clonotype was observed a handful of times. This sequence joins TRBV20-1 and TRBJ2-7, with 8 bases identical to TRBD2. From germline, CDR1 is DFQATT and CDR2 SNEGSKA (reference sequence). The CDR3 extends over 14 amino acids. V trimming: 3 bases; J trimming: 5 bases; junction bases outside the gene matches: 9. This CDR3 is CSASAPGGGDEQYF. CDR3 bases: TGCAGTGCTAGTGCTCCCGGGGGGGGAGACGAGCAGTACTTC.

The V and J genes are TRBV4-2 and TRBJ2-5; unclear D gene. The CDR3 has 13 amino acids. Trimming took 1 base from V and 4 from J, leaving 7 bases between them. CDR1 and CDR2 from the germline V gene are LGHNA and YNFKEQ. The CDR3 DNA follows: TGTGCCAGCAGCCAAGCGCTTGCAGAGACCCAGTACTTC. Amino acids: CASSQALAETQYF.

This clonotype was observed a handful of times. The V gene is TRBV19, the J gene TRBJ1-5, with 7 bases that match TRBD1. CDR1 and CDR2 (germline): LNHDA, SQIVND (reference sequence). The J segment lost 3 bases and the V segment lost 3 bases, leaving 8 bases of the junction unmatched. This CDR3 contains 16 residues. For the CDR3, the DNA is TGTGCCAGTAGTATCCGGGACAGTCTACTCAATCAGCCCCAGCATTTT. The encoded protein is CASSIRDSLLNQPQHF. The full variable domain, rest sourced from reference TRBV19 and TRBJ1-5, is DGGITQSPKYLFRKEGQNVTLSCEQNLNHDAMYWYRQDPGQGLRLIYYSQIVNDFQKGDIAEGYSVSREKKESFPLTVTSAQKNPTAFYLCASSIRDSLLNQPQHFGDGTRLSIL.

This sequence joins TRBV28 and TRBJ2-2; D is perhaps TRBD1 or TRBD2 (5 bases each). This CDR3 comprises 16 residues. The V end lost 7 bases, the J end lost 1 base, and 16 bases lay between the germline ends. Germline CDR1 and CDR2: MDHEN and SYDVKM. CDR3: CASTLLGRKNTGELFF. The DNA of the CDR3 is TGTGCCAGCACCCTCCTGGGACGGAAGAACACCGGGGAGCTGTTTTTT. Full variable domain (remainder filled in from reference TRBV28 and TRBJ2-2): DVKVTQSSRYLVKRTGEKVFLECVQDMDHENMFWYRQDPGLGLRLIYFSYDVKMKEKGDIPEGYSVSREKKERFSLILESASTNQTSMYLCASTLLGRKNTGELFFGEGSRLTVL.

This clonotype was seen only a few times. The CDR3 sequence is CASSPPRANSPLHF. The CDR3 DNA is TGTGCCAGCAGCCCACCCCGGGCAAATTCACCCCTCCACTTT. V and J are TRBV7-9 and TRBJ1-6; D unresolved. Germline V lookup: CDR1 SEHNR, CDR2 FQNEAQ (reference sequence). This CDR3 has 14 amino acids. Trimming left V 5 bases short and J 7 bases short, with 12 bases between. Filled out from reference TRBV7-9 and TRBJ1-6, the complete variable domain reads DTGVSQNPRHKITKRGQNVTFRCDPISEHNRLYWYRQTLGQGPEFLTYFQNEAQLEKSRLLSDRFSAERPKGSFSTLEIQRTEQGDSAMYLCASSPPRANSPLHFGNGTRLTVT.

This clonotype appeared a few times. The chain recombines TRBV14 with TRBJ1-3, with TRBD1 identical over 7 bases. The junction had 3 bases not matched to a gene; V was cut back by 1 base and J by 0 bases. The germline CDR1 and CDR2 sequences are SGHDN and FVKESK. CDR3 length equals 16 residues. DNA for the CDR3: TGTGCCAGCAGCCAAGTCCAGGGGGACTCTGGAAACACCATATATTTT. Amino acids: CASSQVQGDSGNTIYF. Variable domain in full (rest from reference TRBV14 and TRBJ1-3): EAGVTQFPSHSVIEKGQTVTLRCDPISGHDNLYWYRRVMGKEIKFLLHFVKESKQDESGMPNNRFLAERTGGTYSTLKVQPAELEDSGVYFCASSQVQGDSGNTIYFGEGSWLTVV.

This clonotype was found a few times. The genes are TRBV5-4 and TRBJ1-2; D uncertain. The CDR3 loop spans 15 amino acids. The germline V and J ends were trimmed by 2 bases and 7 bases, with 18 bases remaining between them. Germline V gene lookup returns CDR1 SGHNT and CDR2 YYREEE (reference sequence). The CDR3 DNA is TGTGCCAGCAGCTTCCCCTATAGCTTGACGGGTGGCTACACCTTC. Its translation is CASSFPYSLTGGYTF.

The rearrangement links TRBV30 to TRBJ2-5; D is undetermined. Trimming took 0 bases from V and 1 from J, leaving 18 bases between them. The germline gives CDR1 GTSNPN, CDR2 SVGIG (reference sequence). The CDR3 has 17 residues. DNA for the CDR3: TGTGCCTGGAGTGTAGGATGGGGTTGGGCCCCCCAAGAGACCCAGTACTTC. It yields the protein CAWSVGWGWAPQETQYF. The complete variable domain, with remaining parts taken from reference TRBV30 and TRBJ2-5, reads SQTIHQWPATLVQPVGSPLSLECTVEGTSNPNLYWYRQAAGRGLQLLFYSVGIGQISSEVPQNLSASRPQDRQFILSSKKLLLSDSGFYLCAWSVGWGWAPQETQYFGPGTRLLVL.

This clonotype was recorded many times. In DNA, the CDR3 is TGTGCCAGCAGCTTGAGCTATAATTCACCCCTCCACTTT. It yields the protein CASSLSYNSPLHF. The chain uses TRBV7-2 and TRBJ1-6; no clear D. The CDR3 totals 13 residues. The germline gives CDR1 SGHTA, CDR2 FQGNSA. Trimming stripped 3 bases from V and 3 bases from J, with 3 bases between.